These 21 T cell receptor beta chains were sequenced from one sample in a study of response to subunit inactivated influenza vaccine. TCRdb analysed the RT-PCR reads with MiXCR anew, one entry per CDR3 protein. Of about 620,000 distinct CDR3 sequences listed, approximately 11% were seen once; the top ten hold 11%. A further study also used this sample, focusing on T cells expressing NK-cell markers. That work contributes: UMI-tagged 5'RACE template switching yielded the TCR beta cDNA.

The sample consisted of PBMCs from blood, taken on the day of vaccination. The receptors originated from a man in his fifties who received an inactivated influenza vaccine.

The chain is built from TRBV28 and TRBJ2-5; 8 bases are shared with TRBD1. The germline V gene encodes CDR1 MDHEN and CDR2 SYDVKM. The CDR3 runs 17 residues. V lost 4 bases, J lost 3 bases, and 13 bases stayed unmatched. CDR3 in DNA: TGTGCCAGCAGTTCTTTTACCCCCTCGGACAGGGAAGAGACCCAGTACTTC. This translates into CASSSFTPSDREETQYF.

This clonotype has just a few counts. This chain links TRBV29-1 with TRBJ2-1, with 11 bases lining up with TRBD2. Trimming at V came to 7 bases and at J to 10 bases, leaving 3 bases not matched to a gene. This CDR3 comprises 11 residues. Germline CDR1 reads SQVTM; CDR2 reads ANQGSEA. The CDR3 bases are TGCAGCGAGAGACTAGCGGGAGAGCAGTTCTTC. Amino acids: CSERLAGEQFF.

This clonotype has just a few counts. The chain is built from TRBV5-1 and TRBJ2-1, with D perhaps given as TRBD1 or TRBD2 (5 bases each). Looked up from germline, CDR1 is SGHRS and CDR2 is YFSETQ. V was shortened by 0 bases and J by 12 bases, with 13 bases between the two germline ends. The CDR3 totals 13 residues. In nucleotides, the CDR3 is TGCGCCAGCAGCTTGGCAGGGAGAAGCGGGCAGTTCTTC. Its translation is CASSLAGRSGQFF.

This clonotype was seen a few times. The chain employs TRBV7-2 and TRBJ1-1; D remains ambiguous. Per germline, CDR1 SGHTA and CDR2 FQGNSA. There are 14 residues in the CDR3. V lost 2 bases to trimming and J lost 1 base, with 8 bases between them. The chain's CDR3 is CASSLTEGNTEAFF. CDR3 nucleotide sequence: TGTGCCAGCAGCTTAACGGAGGGGAACACTGAAGCTTTCTTT.

J is TRBJ1-4 and V is TRBV28; 7 nucleotides agree with TRBD1. J was trimmed by 0 bases and V by 3 bases; bases with no gene match: 10. The CDR3 is 18 residues long. Germline V gene data show CDR1 as MDHEN and CDR2 as SYDVKM. CDR3 sequence reads: CASSFDGGTAATNEKLFF. The CDR3 nucleotides are TGTGCCAGCAGTTTTGATGGCGGGACAGCTGCAACTAATGAAAAACTGTTTTTT.

This clonotype has just one count. The V and J genes are TRBV29-1 and TRBJ2-1, with 7 positions matching TRBD2. V lost 4 bases, J lost 4 bases, and 7 bases stayed unmatched. In germline, CDR1 is SQVTM, CDR2 ANQGSEA. The CDR3 covers 14 residues. The DNA for the CDR3 is TGCAGCGTTGCATGGGAGGGCCCGTACAATGAGCAGTTCTTC. It specifies CSVAWEGPYNEQFF.

The rearrangement joins TRBV10-3 to TRBJ1-1, with D perhaps TRBD1 (6 bases). Trimming cost V 10 bases and J 7 bases, with 22 bases left between them. The CDR3 has 14 amino acids. CDR1 is ENHRY, CDR2 SYGVKD, per germline. The CDR3 nucleotides read TGTGCCACCCTAGGGACTCCCGGCAGGGGTGAAGCTTTCTTT. Translating it yields CATLGTPGRGEAFF.

Here the CDR3 reads CASSFTVKSEQYF. CDR3 DNA: TGCGCCAGCAGCTTCACAGTCAAAAGCGAGCAGTACTTC. The rearrangement joins TRBV5-1 to TRBJ2-7; D remains unclear. The ends were cut back, 2 bases at V and 6 bases at J, with 12 bases in the middle. Germline-derived CDR1 and CDR2 are SGHRS and YFSETQ. The CDR3 consists of 13 residues.

The J gene is TRBJ2-3, the V gene TRBV4-2; 7 bases line up with TRBD2. Trimming removed 4 bases from V and 11 bases from J; junction bases left unmatched: 12. The CDR3 contains 14 residues. Germline CDR1 reads LGHNA; CDR2 reads YNFKEQ. Here the CDR3 reads CASSLGRGMKGQYF. CDR3 in DNA: TGTGCCAGCAGCCTGGGGCGGGGGATGAAGGGGCAGTATTTT.

This clonotype was seen ten or more times. The chain joins TRBV6-2 or TRBV6-3 to TRBJ2-3; 10 bases are a match to TRBD1. V trimming: 5 bases; J trimming: 5 bases; junction bases outside the gene matches: 7. Germline V gene sequence: CDR1 MNHEY, CDR2 SVGEGT. This CDR3 is 15 amino acids long. The CDR3 nucleotides read TGTGCCAGCAGTAAGACAGGGGGCTTTCGAGATACGCAGTATTTT. It translates to CASSKTGGFRDTQYF.

This clonotype occurred a few times. The chain employs TRBV2 and TRBJ1-5; D is uncertain. V shed 7 bases and J shed 0 bases, with 7 bases lying between them. Per germline, CDR1 SNHLY and CDR2 FYNNEI. The CDR3 has 13 amino acids. CDR3 in amino acids: CASKEVSNQPQHF. CDR3 nucleotide sequence: TGTGCCAGCAAAGAGGTTAGCAATCAGCCCCAGCATTTT.

The chain has TRBV6-1 and TRBJ1-5, with D possibly matching TRBD1 (6 bases). Per the germline V gene, CDR1 is MNHNS and CDR2 is SASEGT. The V end was cut by 6 bases, the J end by 1 base, with 13 bases between. The CDR3 is 15 residues long. In DNA, the CDR3 is TGTGCCAGCAGACAACAGGGCTGGAGCAATCAGCCCCAGCATTTT. Encoded protein: CASRQQGWSNQPQHF.

This clonotype was detected only a few times. The V gene is TRBV7-9, the J gene TRBJ2-5; D possibly matches TRBD1 or TRBD2 (5 bases each). CDR3 length equals 16 residues. Trimming left V 5 bases short and J 5 bases short, with 21 bases between. Germline V lookup: CDR1 SEHNR, CDR2 FQNEAQ (reference sequence). In DNA form, the CDR3 reads TGTGCCAGCAGCCCACACGTGATGGGGGAACGGGAGACCCAGTACTTC. It translates to CASSPHVMGERETQYF.

This clonotype was detected only a few times. Likely a read error: the CDR3 ends without its conserved phenylalanine or tryptophan. Because the CDR3's place on the DNA is in doubt, the DNA is left out and the CDR3 is given as listed by TCRdb. CDR3 residues: CASSEQGRT. V is TRBV10-2 and J is TRBJ2-7; TRBD1, the D gene given by the table, was not confirmed from the DNA. The CDR3 numbers 9 amino acids, ends counted. CDR1 and CDR2 from the germline V gene are WSHSY and SAAADI.

The rearrangement joins TRBV7-2 to TRBJ1-4; D uncertain. V lost 5 bases and J lost 4, with 11 bases in between. The germline V gene has CDR1 SGHTA and CDR2 FQGNSA. This CDR3 is built from 14 residues. The CDR3 loop is CASSPDGINEKLFF. In nucleotides, the CDR3 is TGTGCCAGCAGCCCGGACGGAATTAATGAAAAACTGTTTTTT.

In its sample, this clonotype was seen a few times. J is TRBJ2-7 and V is TRBV27; TRBD2 matches at 7 bases. This CDR3 is built from 16 residues. Losses at the gene ends were 6 bases for V and 3 bases for J; bases not matched to a gene: 14. Germline V CDR1 and CDR2: MNHEY, SMNVEV (reference sequence). The CDR3 bases are TGTGCCAGCAGCCAAACGGTCGGGACTATAGACTACGAGCAGTACTTC. Residues: CASSQTVGTIDYEQYF.

There are a few counts of this clonotype. This chain joins TRBV5-6 and TRBJ2-5; TRBD2 matches 8 bases. From germline, CDR1 is SGHDT and CDR2 YYEEEE. V was clipped by 2 bases and J by 2 bases; unmatched bases: 2. The CDR3 totals 14 residues. This chain's CDR3 is CASSLLAAQETQYF. The CDR3 DNA is TGTGCCAGCAGCTTACTAGCGGCACAAGAGACCCAGTACTTC.

This clonotype has a count of ten or more. The chain combines TRBV3-1 with TRBJ2-1; D unresolved. Germline V lookup: CDR1 LGHDT, CDR2 YNNKEL (reference sequence). This CDR3 region has 12 residues. V was clipped by 2 bases and J by 4 bases, with 3 bases between them. The chain's CDR3 is CASSQLYNEQFF. The DNA for the CDR3 is TGTGCCAGCAGCCAATTGTACAATGAGCAGTTCTTC.

This chain connects TRBV7-2 to TRBJ2-1; TRBD1 might be the D (6 bases). V was pared by 0 bases and J by 4 bases, with 19 bases between. Germline CDR1 reads SGHTA; CDR2 reads FQGNSA. The CDR3 covers 18 residues. The CDR3 loop is CASSLAEGHRVSYNEQFF. The CDR3, as DNA: TGTGCCAGCAGCTTAGCCGAGGGGCACAGGGTTTCGTACAATGAGCAGTTCTTC.

This chain uses TRBV5-5 with TRBJ1-5, with a tentative D call TRBD1 (5 bases). V lost 0 bases, J lost 3 bases, and 19 bases lay in between. The CDR3 loop spans 18 amino acids. CDR1 and CDR2 from the germline V gene are SGHKS and YYEKEE (reference sequence). This CDR3 is CASSLAGPVVGVNQPQHF. Here the CDR3 DNA reads TGTGCCAGCAGCTTGGCGGGACCCGTCGTAGGGGTCAATCAGCCCCAGCATTTT.

V usage is TRBV5-1 and J usage is TRBJ1-2; D is possibly TRBD1 (5 bases). V was pared by 0 bases and J by 4 bases, with 7 bases between. The CDR3 spans 13 residues. In germline, CDR1 is SGHRS, CDR2 YFSETQ. The chain's CDR3 is CASSLEGTYGYTF. In nucleotides, the CDR3 is TGCGCCAGCAGCTTGGAGGGGACCTATGGCTACACCTTC.